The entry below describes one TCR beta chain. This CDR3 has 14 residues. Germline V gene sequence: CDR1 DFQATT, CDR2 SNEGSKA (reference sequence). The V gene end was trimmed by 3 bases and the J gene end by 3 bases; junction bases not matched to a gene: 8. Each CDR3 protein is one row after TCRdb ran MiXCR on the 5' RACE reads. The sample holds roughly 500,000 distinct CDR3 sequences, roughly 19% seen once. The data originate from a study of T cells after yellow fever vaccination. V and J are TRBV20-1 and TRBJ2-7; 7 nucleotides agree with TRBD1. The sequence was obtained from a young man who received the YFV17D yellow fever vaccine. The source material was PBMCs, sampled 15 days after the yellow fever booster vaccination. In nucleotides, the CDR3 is TGCAGTGCTAGTGGAACAGGGGCTAACTACGAGCAGTACTTC. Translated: CSASGTGANYEQYF.